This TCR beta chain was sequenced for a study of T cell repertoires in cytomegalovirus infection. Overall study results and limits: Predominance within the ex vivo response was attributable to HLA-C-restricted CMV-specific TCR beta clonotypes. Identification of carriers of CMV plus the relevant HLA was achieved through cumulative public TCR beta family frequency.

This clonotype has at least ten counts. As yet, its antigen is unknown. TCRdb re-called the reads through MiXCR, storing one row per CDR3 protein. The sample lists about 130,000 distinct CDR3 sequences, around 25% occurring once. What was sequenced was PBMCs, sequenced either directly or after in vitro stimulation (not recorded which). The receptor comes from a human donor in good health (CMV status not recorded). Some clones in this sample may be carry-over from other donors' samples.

The CDR3 DNA reads as TGTGCCAGCAGCTTAGGGCTGGGGGCTGGCCTCGACAATGAGCAGTTCTTC. Amino acid sequence: CASSLGLGAGLDNEQFF. The chain recombines TRBV7-2 with TRBJ2-1; a possible D gene is TRBD1 (6 bases). V gave up 1 base and J gave up 5 bases, with 18 bases separating them. In germline, CDR1 is SGHTA, CDR2 FQGNSA. CDR3 length equals 17 residues.